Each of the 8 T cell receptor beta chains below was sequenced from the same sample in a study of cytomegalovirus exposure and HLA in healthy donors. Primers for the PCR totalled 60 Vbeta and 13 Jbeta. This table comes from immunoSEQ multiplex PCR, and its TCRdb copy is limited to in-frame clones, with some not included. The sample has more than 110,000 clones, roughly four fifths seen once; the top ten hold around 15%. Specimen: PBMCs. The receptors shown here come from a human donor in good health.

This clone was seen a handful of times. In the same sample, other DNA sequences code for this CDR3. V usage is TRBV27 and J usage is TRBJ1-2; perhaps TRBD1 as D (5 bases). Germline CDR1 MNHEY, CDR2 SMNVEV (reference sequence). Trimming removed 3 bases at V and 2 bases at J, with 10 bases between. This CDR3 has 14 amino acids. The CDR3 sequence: CASSFQGANYGYTF. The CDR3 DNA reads TGTGCCAGCAGTTTTCAAGGGGCGAACTATGGCTACACCTTC.

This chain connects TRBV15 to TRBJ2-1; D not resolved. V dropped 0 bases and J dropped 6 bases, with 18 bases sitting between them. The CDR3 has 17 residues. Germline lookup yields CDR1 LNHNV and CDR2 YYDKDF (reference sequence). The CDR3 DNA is TGTGCCACCAGCAGAGATCATGGCGGAGCCCCCTCCAATGAGCAGTTCTTC. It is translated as CATSRDHGGAPSNEQFF.

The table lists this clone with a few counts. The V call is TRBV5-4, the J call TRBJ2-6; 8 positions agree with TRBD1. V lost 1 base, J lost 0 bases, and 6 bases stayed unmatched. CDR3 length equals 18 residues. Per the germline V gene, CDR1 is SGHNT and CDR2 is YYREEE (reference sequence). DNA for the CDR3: TGTGCCAGCAGCTTGAACGGACAGGGAGGCTCTGGGGCCAACGTCCTGACTTTC. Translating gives CASSLNGQGGSGANVLTF.

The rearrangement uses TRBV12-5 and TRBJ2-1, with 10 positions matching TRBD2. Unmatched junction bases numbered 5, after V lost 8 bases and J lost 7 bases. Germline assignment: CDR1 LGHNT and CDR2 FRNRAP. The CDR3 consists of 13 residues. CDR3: CASLASGSNEQFF. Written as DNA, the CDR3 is TGTGCTAGTTTGGCTAGCGGGAGTAATGAGCAGTTCTTC.

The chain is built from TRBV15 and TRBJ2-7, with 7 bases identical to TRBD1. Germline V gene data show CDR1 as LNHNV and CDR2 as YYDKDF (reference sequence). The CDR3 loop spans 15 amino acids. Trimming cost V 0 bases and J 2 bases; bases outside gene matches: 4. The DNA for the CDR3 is TGTGCCACCAGCAGAGAGAGAGGGACAGCCTACGAGCAGTACTTC. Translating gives CATSRERGTAYEQYF.

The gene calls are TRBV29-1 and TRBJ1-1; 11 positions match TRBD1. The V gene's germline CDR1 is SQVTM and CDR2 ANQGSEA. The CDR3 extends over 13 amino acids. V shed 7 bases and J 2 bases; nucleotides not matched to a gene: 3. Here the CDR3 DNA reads TGCAGCGCCGGACAGGGGGCAAACACTGAAGCTTTCTTT. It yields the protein CSAGQGANTEAFF. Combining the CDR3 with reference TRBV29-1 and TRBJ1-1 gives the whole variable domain SAVISQKPSRDICQRGTSLTIQCQVDSQVTMMFWYRQQPGQSLTLIATANQGSEATYESGFVIDKFPISRPNLTFSTLTVSNMSPEDSSIYLCSAGQGANTEAFFGQGTRLTVV.

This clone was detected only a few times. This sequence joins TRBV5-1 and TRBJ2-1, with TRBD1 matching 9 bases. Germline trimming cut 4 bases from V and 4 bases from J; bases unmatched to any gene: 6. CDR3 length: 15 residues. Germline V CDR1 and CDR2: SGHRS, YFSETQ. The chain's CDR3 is CASSPRQGVYNEQFF. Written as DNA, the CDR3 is TGCGCCAGCAGCCCACGACAGGGGGTTTACAATGAGCAGTTCTTC.

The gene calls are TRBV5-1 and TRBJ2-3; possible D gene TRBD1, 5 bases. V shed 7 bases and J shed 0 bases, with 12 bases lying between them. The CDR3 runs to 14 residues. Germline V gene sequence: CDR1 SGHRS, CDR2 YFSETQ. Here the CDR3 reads CASGHRSSTDTQYF. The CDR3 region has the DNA TGCGCCAGCGGACACCGTTCTAGCACAGATACGCAGTATTTT.